Presented here are 8 T cell receptor beta chains from one specimen sequenced in a study of blood T cell repertoires in COVID-19. Sequenced by immunoSEQ multiplex PCR; TCRdb stores in-frame clones only, minus some. This repertoire shows about 200,000 clones, 80% to 90% found once; its top ten account for 0.78%. Material: peripheral blood. The source is a woman between 65 and 79 years old with acute or convalescent COVID-19.

The chain uses TRBV7-9 and TRBJ2-5; D gene uncertain. Trimming pared 7 bases from V and 5 bases from J, leaving 11 bases between. CDR1 and CDR2 from the germline V gene are SEHNR and FQNEAQ (reference sequence). CDR3 length: 12 residues. This chain's CDR3 is CASTIPMETQYF. CDR3 nucleotide sequence: TGTGCCAGCACCATTCCTATGGAGACCCAGTACTTC.

The chain uses TRBV5-1 and TRBJ2-7, with TRBD2 matching 9 bases. J lost 2 bases, V lost 5 bases, and 5 bases had no gene match. This CDR3 contains 14 residues. The germline CDR1 and CDR2 sequences are SGHRS and YFSETQ. The CDR3 reads CASSGGGAAYEQYF. Written as DNA, the CDR3 is TGCGCCAGCAGTGGCGGGGGGGCCGCCTACGAGCAGTACTTC.

A few counts support this clone. The chain uses TRBV19 and TRBJ2-7; a weak D match, TRBD2 (5 bases). The CDR3 totals 15 residues. Germline assignment: CDR1 LNHDA and CDR2 SQIVND (reference sequence). Trimming cost V 0 bases and J 4 bases, with 13 bases left between them. The CDR3 coding sequence is TGTGCCAGTAGTATAGATCCCGCTAGCTGGTACGAGCAGTACTTC. This encodes CASSIDPASWYEQYF.

The chain links TRBV19 to TRBJ1-3, with D maybe TRBD1 (5 bases). CDR1 and CDR2 from the germline V gene are LNHDA and SQIVND (reference sequence). V was shortened by 5 bases and J by 0 bases, with 11 bases between the two germline ends. This CDR3 comprises 15 residues. The CDR3 here is CASSLQVLSGNTIYF. CDR3 DNA: TGTGCCAGTAGTCTACAGGTTCTCTCTGGAAACACCATATATTTT.

In this sample, this clone turned up a few times. The V call is TRBV29-1, the J call TRBJ2-1, with 10 bases identical to TRBD2. The CDR3 consists of 15 residues. The trim removed 8 bases at V and 8 bases at J, leaving 15 bases unmatched. The germline V gene encodes CDR1 SQVTM and CDR2 ANQGSEA. The chain's CDR3 is CSTTSGLTPSDEQFF. The CDR3 nucleotides read TGCAGCACGACTAGCGGGCTCACCCCTTCTGATGAGCAGTTCTTC.

This clone was seen once. The rearrangement uses TRBV5-4 and TRBJ1-2; no firm D call. The V end was cut by 6 bases, the J end by 7 bases, with 16 bases between. This CDR3 comprises 13 residues. Germline assignment: CDR1 SGHNT and CDR2 YYREEE (reference sequence). The CDR3, as DNA: TGTGCCAGCAACTACCCCGGGTTAAGTGGCTACACCTTC. Translation gives CASNYPGLSGYTF.

The chain has TRBV5-3 and TRBJ2-3, with a tentative D call TRBD2 (5 bases). TRBV5-3 is reported as an ORF; its role is uncertain. CDR3 length: 13 amino acids. V was pared by 7 bases and J by 6 bases, with 15 bases between. CDR3 region: CARDQDSTDTQYF. DNA for the CDR3: TGTGCCAGAGACCAGGACTCAACGGATACGCAGTATTTT.

The rearrangement links TRBV28 to TRBJ1-2; 10 positions agree with TRBD1. J lost 8 bases, V lost 4 bases, and 13 bases had no gene match. CDR1 and CDR2 from the germline V gene are MDHEN and SYDVKM. This CDR3 is built from 16 residues. The CDR3 here is CASSSSGGQGMGGYTF. For the CDR3, the DNA is TGTGCCAGCAGTTCAAGTGGGGGACAGGGGATGGGAGGCTACACCTTC.